This TCR beta chain was sequenced in a study of blood T cells in healthy people across ages. Regarding the study as a whole: The donors' CMV status was not determined, possibly confounding changes in expanded clonotypes. Older age went with lower TCR beta diversity per million T cells, in a roughly linear way. It was held that the diversity estimates obtained from one million T cells were underestimates.

Trimming removed 4 bases at V and 7 bases at J, with 10 bases between. Germline lookup yields CDR1 SGDLS and CDR2 YYNGEE. This CDR3 comprises 12 residues. Next came a second PCR, run for about 6 to 12 cycles, which used a sample-barcoded 5' primer along with a J-beta primer mix. MiXCR was run by TCRdb on the 5' RACE reads, yielding one entry per CDR3 protein. The data show some 1 million distinct CDR3 sequences, over 35% seen once. Isolated per sample were at least 7 million PBMCs. Notes on this clonotype: The antigen is unknown.

The clonotype was recovered from a woman aged 55-70 years in good health. Sequencing was done on a sample of blood. This chain joins TRBV9 and TRBJ2-3; no firm D call. The CDR3 sequence: CASSLYRNTQYF. In nucleotides, the CDR3 is TGTGCCAGCAGCCTATACCGAAATACGCAGTATTTT.